This is a list of T cell receptor beta chains from one sample in a study of OX40 agonist ivuxolimab in advanced cancers. The table came from immunoSEQ multiplex PCR; TCRdb's copy has only in-frame clones and leaves some out. The sample shows about 100,000 clones, about 91% of them seen only once. The sample in question was CD4+ or CD8+ T cells sorted from blood, obtained in a trial of the OX40 agonist ivuxolimab. The receptor source for this set is an adult with an advanced solid tumor such as melanoma, head and neck, liver or kidney cancer. Each CDR3 is given without its conserved first and last residue.

TRBV2 | ASRDFSDTQY
TRBV5-1 | ASSTGQGVEKLF
TRBV5-5 | ASSLWLAGVSEQY
TRBV19 | ASSAYQETQY
TRBV5-1 | ASRTDQYNEQF
TRBV11-2 | ASSSGRRGEQF
TRBV7-6 | ASSREAGSHEQY
TRBV5-4 | ASSPQGENAKAF
TRBV6-5 | ASSPRGLPSYEQY
TRBV28 | ASTMYQGARSTDTQY
TRBV5-8 | ASSPGQASNQPQH
TRBV7-2 | ASRTNWGLAGESYEQY
TRBV10-3 | AISEGQGGSYNEQF
TRBV23-1 | ASSQSLQGGTEAF
TRBV30 | AWSLQGQSYEQY
TRBV6-6 | ASSYRQGPYEQY
TRBV19 | ADGRDRDTEETGELF
TRBV11-2 | ASSALNGGHNYGYT
TRBV11-3 | ASSFLPSWLRQPQH
TRBV6-6 | ASSTRASGAYNEQF
TRBV19 | ASSLTNQPQH
TRBV6-6 | ASSSETGELF
TRBV18 | ASSTGVGGEQY
TRBV11-2 | ASSSGTPSYNEQF
TRBV18 | ASSPSPGTGMDGYT
TRBV10-3 | AISESATGTGPSRAN
TRBV28 | ASSLVRETQY
TRBV5-1 | ARSPTGSNTEAF
TRBV11-2 | ASTAWATGSGETQY
TRBV7-2 | ASSSQTWTYEQY
TRBV28 | ASSRRILGGEKLF
TRBV7-2 | ASSLVYQETQY
TRBV7-3 | ASSPPGGGSYNEQF
TRBV27 | ASSLLGLVTGELF
TRBV6-1 | ASSQHSNTQY
TRBV7-3 | ASSLGNSRDTQY
TRBV11-3 | ASSLEPGPAHEQY
TRBV2 | ASSLAGVADTQY
TRBV7-2 | ASSFDGYEQY
TRBV7-9 | ASSRYGQFKETQY
TRBV4-1 | ASSQVAGTSGGFSYNEQF
TRBV11-2 | ASSMIGLAGGRNEQF
TRBV5-1 | ASSSLRKTSDEQF
TRBV19 | ASSIDPRDSYEQY
TRBV29-1 | SAKTPNTEAF
TRBV4-2 | ASSQLAGGRSSTDTQY
TRBV19 | ASSIIGGSDTEAF
TRBV5-1 | ASSPNWGGETQY
TRBV7-2 | ASSLRPRTGVDYGYT
TRBV2 | ASEGQGGSSGELF
TRBV28 | ASSSQQGARGYT
TRBV28 | ASSSVGSGNTIY
TRBV7-9 | ASSGSRVITGNTIY
TRBV19 | ATYNRVSNTEAF
TRBV19 | ASSIKSGTSYGYT
TRBV5-1 | ASSLRFQGKYNWYTEAF
TRBV11-3 | ASSLGGVDTEAF
TRBV7-2 | ASSTRRGGETQY
TRBV28 | ASSRYRESYGYT